The clone carrying this TCR beta chain occurred a few times. Its antigen remains unidentified. This entry comes from a study of OX40 agonist ivuxolimab in advanced cancers. At the level of the study: Patients were infused with ivuxolimab every 2 weeks at 0.01 to 10 mg/kg.

Sequenced by immunoSEQ multiplex PCR; TCRdb stores in-frame clones only, minus some. The sample records some 50,000 clones, roughly nine tenths being singletons. The study's findings and limits: The study observed clonal expansion of CD4+ and CD8+ blood T cells by week 6 at 0.1 to 3.0 mg/kg. Those patients achieving a partial response at 0.1-3.0 mg/kg showed among the lowest clonal expansion.

V lost 5 bases and J lost 1, with 8 bases in between. This CDR3 is 13 amino acids long. Germline CDR1 is KGHSH and CDR2 is LQKENI. This specimen consisted of CD4+ or CD8+ T cells sorted from blood, obtained in a trial of the OX40 agonist ivuxolimab. This chain uses TRBV18 with TRBJ1-1; D is uncertain. This clonotype was sampled from an adult with an advanced solid tumor such as melanoma, head and neck, liver or kidney cancer. The CDR3 nucleotides read TGTGCCAGCTCAACCGGACCGAACACTGAAGCTTTCTTT. Its protein is CASSTGPNTEAFF.